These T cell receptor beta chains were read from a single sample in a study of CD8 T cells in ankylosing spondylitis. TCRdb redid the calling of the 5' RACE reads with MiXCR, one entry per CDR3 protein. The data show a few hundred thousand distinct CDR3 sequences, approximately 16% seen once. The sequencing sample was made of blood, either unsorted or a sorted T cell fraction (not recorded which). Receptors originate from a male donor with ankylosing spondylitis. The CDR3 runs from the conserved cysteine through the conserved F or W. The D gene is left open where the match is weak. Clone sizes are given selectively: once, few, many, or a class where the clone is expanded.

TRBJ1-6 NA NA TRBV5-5 CASSLASPPGSYNSPLHF TGTGCCAGCAGCTTGGCCTCGCCGCCAGGCTCCTATAATTCACCCCTCCACTTT
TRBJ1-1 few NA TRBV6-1 CASSDVMTGNTEAFF TGTGCCAGCAGTGATGTAATGACAGGGAACACTGAAGCTTTCTTT
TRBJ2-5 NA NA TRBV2 CASSEGYQETQYF TGTGCCAGCAGTGAAGGATACCAAGAGACCCAGTACTTC
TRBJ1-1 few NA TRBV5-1 CASSPALNTEAFF TGCGCCAGCAGCCCGGCTTTGAACACTGAAGCTTTCTTT
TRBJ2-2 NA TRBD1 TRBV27 CASALTGAVGELFF TGTGCCAGCGCCCTGACAGGGGCGGTCGGGGAGCTGTTTTTT
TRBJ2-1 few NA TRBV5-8 CASSLSGHDPYNEQFF TGTGCCAGCAGCTTGAGCGGTCACGACCCCTACAATGAGCAGTTCTTC
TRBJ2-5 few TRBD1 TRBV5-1 CASSLEGGQQETQYF TGCGCCAGCAGCTTGGAAGGGGGACAGCAAGAGACCCAGTACTTC
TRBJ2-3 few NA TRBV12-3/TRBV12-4 CASSPQPSGPSDTQYF TGTGCCAGCAGTCCCCAACCCTCCGGGCCCTCAGATACGCAGTATTTT
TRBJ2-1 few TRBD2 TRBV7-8 CASKLAGTNEQFF TGTGCCAGCAAGCTAGCGGGAACCAATGAGCAGTTCTTC
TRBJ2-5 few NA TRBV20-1 CSARDHLESKETQYF TGCAGTGCTAGAGATCACCTAGAAAGTAAAGAGACCCAGTACTTC
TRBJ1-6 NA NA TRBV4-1 CASSQDADTNSPLHF TGCGCCAGCAGCCAAGACGCGGATACGAATTCACCCCTCCACTTT
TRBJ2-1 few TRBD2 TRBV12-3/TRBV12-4 CASSPNGLGAYNEQFF TGTGCCAGCAGTCCCAATGGACTAGGGGCCTACAATGAGCAGTTCTTC
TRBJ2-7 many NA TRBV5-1 CASRMGLSYEQYF TGCGCCAGCAGGATGGGTCTTTCCTACGAGCAGTACTTC
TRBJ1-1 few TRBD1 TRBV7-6 CASSLGWTGAYTEAFF TGTGCCAGCAGCTTAGGGTGGACAGGGGCGTACACTGAAGCTTTCTTT
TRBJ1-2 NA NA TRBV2 CASVVSGNYGYTF TGTGCCAGCGTGGTCAGTGGGAACTATGGCTACACCTTC
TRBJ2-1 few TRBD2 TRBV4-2 CASSQDWSGLAVDEQFF TGTGCCAGCAGCCAAGATTGGTCCGGACTAGCTGTCGATGAGCAGTTCTTC
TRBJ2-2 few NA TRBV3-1 CASSQEPAGELFF TGTGCCAGCAGCCAAGAACCGGCCGGGGAGCTGTTTTTT
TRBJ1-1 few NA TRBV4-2 CASSQGAAGEKTEAFF TGTGCCAGCAGCCAAGGGGCGGCAGGGGAAAAAACTGAAGCTTTCTTT